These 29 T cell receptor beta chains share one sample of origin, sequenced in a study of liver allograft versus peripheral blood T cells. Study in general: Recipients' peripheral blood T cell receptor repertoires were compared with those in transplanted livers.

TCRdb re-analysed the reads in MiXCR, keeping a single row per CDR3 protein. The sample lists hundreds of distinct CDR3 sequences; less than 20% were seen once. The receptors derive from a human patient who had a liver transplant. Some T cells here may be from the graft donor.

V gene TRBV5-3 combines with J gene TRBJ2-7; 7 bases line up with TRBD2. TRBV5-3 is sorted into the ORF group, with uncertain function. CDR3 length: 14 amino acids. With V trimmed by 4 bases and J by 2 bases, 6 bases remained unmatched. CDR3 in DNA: TGTGCCAGAAGCGTCTCTAGCGGCACCTACGAGCAGTACTTC. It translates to CARSVSSGTYEQYF.

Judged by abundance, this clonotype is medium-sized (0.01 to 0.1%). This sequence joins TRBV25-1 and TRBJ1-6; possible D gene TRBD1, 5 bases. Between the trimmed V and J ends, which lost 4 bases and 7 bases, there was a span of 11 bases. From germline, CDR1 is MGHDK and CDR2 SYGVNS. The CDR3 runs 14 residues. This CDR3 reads CASSGQGRNSPLHF. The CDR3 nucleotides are TGTGCCAGCAGTGGTCAGGGAAGGAATTCACCCCTCCACTTT.

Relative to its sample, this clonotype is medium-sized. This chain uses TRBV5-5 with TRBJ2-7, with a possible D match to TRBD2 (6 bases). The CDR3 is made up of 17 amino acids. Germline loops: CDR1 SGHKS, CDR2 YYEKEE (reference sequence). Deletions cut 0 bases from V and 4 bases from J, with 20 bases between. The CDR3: CASSLELSGSWHYEQYF. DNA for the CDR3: TGTGCCAGCAGCTTGGAGCTCTCCGGGAGCTGGCATTACGAGCAGTACTTC.

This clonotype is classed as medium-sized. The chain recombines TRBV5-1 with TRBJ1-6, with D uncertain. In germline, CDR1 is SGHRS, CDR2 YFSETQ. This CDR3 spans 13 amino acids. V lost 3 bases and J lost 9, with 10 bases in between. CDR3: CASSSWIFSPLHF. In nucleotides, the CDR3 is TGCGCCAGCAGCTCGTGGATATTTTCACCCCTCCACTTT.

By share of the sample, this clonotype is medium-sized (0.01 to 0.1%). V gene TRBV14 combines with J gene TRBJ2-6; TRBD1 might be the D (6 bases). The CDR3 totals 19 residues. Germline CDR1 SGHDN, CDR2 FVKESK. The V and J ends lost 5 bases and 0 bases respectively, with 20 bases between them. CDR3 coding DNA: TGTGCCAGCAGCTCAAGGTGGTCAGGGGCCCGCTCTGGGGCCAACGTCCTGACTTTC. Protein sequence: CASSSRWSGARSGANVLTF.

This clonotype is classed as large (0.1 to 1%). This CDR3 reads CASSIGFTKNIQYF. The CDR3 nucleotides are TGTGCCAGTAGTATAGGGTTTACCAAAAACATTCAGTACTTC. The chain carries TRBV19 and TRBJ2-4, with unresolved D. The CDR3 length is 14 residues. Per the germline V gene, CDR1 is LNHDA and CDR2 is SQIVND (reference sequence). V was clipped by 1 base and J by 2 bases, with 6 bases between them. The full variable domain, completed using reference TRBV19 and TRBJ2-4, is DGGITQSPKYLFRKEGQNVTLSCEQNLNHDAMYWYRQDPGQGLRLIYYSQIVNDFQKGDIAEGYSVSREKKESFPLTVTSAQKNPTAFYLCASSIGFTKNIQYFGAGTRLSVL.

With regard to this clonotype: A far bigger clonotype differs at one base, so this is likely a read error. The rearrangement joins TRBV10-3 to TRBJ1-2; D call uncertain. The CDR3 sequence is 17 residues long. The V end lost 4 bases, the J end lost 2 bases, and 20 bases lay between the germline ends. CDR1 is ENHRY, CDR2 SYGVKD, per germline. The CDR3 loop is CAISVFGQTYDNYGYTF. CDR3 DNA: TGTGCCATCAGTGTATTTGGCCAGACCTACGACAACTATGGCTACACCTTC.

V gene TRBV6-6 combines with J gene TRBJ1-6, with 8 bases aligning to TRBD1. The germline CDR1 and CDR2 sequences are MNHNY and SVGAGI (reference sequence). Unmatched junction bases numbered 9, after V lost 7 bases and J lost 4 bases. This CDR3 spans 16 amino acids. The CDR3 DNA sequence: TGTGCCAGCACTCGCGACAGGGGTCGATATAATTCACCCCTCCACTTT. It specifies CASTRDRGRYNSPLHF.

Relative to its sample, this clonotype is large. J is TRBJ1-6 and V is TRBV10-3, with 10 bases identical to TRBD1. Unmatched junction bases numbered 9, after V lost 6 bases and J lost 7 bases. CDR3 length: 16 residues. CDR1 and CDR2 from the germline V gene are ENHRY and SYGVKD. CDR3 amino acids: CAIRRDRGAGNSPLHF. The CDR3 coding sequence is TGTGCCATCAGGCGGGACAGGGGCGCCGGGAATTCACCCCTCCACTTT.

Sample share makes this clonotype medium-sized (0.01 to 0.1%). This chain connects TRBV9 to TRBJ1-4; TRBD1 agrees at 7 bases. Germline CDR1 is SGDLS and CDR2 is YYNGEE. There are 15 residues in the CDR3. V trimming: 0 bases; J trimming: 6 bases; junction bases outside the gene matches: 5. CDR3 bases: TGTGCCAGCAGCGTAGCTGGCAGGGGGTATGAAAAACTGTTTTTT. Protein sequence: CASSVAGRGYEKLFF.

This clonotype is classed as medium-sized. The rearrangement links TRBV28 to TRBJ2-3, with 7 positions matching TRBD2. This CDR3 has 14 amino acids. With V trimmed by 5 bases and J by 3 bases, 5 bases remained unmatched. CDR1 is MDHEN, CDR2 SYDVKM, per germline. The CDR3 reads CASSGAGTTDTQYF. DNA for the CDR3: TGTGCCAGCAGTGGAGCGGGGACGACAGATACGCAGTATTTT.

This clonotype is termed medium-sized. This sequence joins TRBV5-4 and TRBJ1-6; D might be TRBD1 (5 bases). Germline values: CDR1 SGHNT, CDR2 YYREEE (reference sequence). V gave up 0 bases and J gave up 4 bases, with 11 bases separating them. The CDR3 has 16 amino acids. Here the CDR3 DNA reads TGTGCCAGCAGCTTGGCGGGGGGTACTTATAATTCACCCCTCCACTTT. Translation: CASSLAGGTYNSPLHF.

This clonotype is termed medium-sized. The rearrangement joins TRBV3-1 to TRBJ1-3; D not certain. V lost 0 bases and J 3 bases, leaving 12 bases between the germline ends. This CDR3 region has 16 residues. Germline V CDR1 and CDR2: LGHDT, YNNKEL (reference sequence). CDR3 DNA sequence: TGTGCCAGCAGCCAAGATGGGTGGAAAGGTGGAAACACCATATATTTT. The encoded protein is CASSQDGWKGGNTIYF.

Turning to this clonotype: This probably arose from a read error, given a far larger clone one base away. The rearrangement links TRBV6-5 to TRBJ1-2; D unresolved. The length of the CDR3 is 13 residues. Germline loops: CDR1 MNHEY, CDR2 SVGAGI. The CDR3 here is CAISDGSPYGYAF. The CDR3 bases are TGTGCCATCAGTGATGGCAGCCCATATGGCTACGCCTTC.

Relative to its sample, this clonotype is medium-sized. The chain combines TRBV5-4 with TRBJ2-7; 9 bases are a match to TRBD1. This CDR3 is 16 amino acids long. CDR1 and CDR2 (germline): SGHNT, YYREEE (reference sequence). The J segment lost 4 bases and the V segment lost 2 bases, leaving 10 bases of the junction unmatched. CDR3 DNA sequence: TGTGCCAGCAGCTTTGTGGACAGGGGATGGTGGTACGAGCAGTACTTC. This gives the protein CASSFVDRGWWYEQYF.

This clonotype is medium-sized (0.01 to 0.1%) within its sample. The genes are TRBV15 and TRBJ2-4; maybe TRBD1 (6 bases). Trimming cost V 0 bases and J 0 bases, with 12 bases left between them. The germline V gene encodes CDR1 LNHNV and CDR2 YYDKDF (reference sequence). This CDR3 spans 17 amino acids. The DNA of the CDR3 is TGTGCCACCAGCAGAGATAAGGGACAAATAGCCAAAAACATTCAGTACTTC. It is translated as CATSRDKGQIAKNIQYF. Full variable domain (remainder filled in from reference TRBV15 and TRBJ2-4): DAMVIQNPRYQVTQFGKPVTLSCSQTLNHNVMYWYQQKSSQAPKLLFHYYDKDFNNEADTPDNFQSRRPNTSFCFLDIRSPGLGDTAMYLCATSRDKGQIAKNIQYFGAGTRLSVL.

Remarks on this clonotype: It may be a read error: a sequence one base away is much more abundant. The CDR3 bases are TGTGTCACCAGCAGAGATTCGGGGGGTTGGGGCACAGATACGCAGTATTTT. This gives the protein CVTSRDSGGWGTDTQYF. This sequence joins TRBV15 and TRBJ2-3, with 7 bases lining up with TRBD2. CDR3 length: 17 amino acids. Germline CDR1 reads LNHNV; CDR2 reads YYDKDF (reference sequence).

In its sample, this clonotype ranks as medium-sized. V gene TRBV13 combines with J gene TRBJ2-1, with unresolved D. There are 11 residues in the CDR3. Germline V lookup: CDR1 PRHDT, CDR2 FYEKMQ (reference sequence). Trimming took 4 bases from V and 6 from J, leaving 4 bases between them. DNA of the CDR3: TGTGCCAGCAGCTCTTCCAATGAGCAGTTCTTC. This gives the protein CASSSSNEQFF.

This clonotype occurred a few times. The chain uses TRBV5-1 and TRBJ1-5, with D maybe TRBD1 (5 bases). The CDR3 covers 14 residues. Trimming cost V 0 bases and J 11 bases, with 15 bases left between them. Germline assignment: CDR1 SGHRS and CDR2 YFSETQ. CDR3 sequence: CASSLDPGLTTQHF. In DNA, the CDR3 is TGCGCCAGCAGCTTGGATCCAGGGTTGACGACCCAGCATTTT.

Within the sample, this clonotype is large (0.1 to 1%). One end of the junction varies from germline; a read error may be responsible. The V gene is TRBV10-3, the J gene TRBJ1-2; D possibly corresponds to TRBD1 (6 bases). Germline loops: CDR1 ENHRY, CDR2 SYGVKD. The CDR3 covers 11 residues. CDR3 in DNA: TGTGCCATCAGTGGGGGGGGCCTGAGTCGGTTC. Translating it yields CAISGGGLSRF.

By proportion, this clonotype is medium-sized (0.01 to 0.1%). CDR3 bases: TGTGCCATCAGTGAAGGGGGGCAAGAGACCCAGTACTTC. Its protein is CAISEGGQETQYF. The rearrangement uses TRBV10-3 and TRBJ2-5; D tentatively reads TRBD1 or TRBD2 (6 bases each). This CDR3 spans 13 amino acids. Looked up from germline, CDR1 is ENHRY and CDR2 is SYGVKD. Deletions cut 3 bases from V and 2 bases from J, with 7 bases between.

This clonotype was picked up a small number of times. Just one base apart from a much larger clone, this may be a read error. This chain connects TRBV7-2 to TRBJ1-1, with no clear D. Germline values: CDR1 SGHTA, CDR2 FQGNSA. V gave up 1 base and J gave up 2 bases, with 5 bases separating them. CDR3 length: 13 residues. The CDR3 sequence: CASSLGINTEAFF. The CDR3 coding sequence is TGTGCCAGCAGCTTAGGGATAAACACTGAAGCTTTCTTT.

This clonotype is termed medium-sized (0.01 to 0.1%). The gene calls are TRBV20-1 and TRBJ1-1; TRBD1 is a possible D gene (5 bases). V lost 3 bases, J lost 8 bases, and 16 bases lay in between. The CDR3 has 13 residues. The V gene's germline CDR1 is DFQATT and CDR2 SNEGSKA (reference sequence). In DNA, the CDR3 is TGCAGTGCTAGGGGGCAGTATACGGAGGAAGCTTTCTTT. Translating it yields CSARGQYTEEAFF.

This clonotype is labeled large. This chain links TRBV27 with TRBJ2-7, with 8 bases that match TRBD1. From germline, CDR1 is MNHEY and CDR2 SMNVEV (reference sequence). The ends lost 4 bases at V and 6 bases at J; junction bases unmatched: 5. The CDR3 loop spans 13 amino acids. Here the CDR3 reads CASSSTDRAEQYF. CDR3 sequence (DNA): TGTGCCAGCAGTTCCACGGACAGGGCCGAGCAGTACTTC.

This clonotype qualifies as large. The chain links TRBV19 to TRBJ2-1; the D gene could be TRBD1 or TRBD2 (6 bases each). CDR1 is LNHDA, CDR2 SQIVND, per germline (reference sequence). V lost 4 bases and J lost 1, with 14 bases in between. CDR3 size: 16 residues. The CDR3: CASSTGGGLSYNEQFF. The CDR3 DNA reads TGTGCCAGTAGTACCGGTGGGGGGCTTTCCTACAATGAGCAGTTCTTC.

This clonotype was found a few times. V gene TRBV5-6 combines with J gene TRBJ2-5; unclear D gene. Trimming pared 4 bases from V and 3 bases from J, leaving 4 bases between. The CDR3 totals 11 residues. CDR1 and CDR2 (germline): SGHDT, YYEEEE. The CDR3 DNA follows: TGTGCCAGCAGCATCAAAGAGACCCAGTACTTC. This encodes CASSIKETQYF. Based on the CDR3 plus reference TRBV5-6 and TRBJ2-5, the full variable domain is DAGVTQSPTHLIKTRGQQVTLRCSPKSGHDTVSWYQQALGQGPQFIFQYYEEEERQRGNFPDRFSGHQFPNYSSELNVNALLLGDSALYLCASSIKETQYFGPGTRLLVL.

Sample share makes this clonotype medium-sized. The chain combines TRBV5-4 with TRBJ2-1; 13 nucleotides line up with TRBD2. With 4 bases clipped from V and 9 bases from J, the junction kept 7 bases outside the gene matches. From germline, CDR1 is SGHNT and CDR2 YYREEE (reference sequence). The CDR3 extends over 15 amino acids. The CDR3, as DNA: TGTGCCAGCAGCCCGCGGACTAGCGGGAGAAGTGAGCAGTTCTTC. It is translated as CASSPRTSGRSEQFF.

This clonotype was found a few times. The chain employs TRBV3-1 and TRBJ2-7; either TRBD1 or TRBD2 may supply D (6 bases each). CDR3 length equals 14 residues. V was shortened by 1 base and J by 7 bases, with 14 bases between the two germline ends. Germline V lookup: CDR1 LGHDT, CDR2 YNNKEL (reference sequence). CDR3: CASSQGYQGREQYF. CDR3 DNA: TGTGCCAGCAGCCAAGGTTACCAGGGGAGGGAGCAGTACTTC.

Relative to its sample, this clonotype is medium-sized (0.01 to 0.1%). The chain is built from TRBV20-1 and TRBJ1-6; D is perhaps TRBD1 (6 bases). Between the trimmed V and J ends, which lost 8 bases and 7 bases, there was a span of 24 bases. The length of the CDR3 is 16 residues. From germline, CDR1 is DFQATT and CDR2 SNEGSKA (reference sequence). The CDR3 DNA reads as TGCAGTTACCGTAAGGGGGGTCTCGGAGGGAATTCACCCCTCCACTTT. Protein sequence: CSYRKGGLGGNSPLHF.